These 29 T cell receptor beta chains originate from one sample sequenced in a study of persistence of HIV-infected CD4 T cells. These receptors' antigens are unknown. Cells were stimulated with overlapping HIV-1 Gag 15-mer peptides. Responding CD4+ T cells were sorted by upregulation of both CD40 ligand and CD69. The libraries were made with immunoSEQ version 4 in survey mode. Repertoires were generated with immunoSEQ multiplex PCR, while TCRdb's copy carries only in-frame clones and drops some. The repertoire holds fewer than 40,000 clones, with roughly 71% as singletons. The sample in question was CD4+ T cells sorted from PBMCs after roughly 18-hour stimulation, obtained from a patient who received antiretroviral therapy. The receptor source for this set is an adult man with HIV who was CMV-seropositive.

CDR3 in amino acids: CASLGQGNTGELFF. The DNA of the CDR3 is TGTGCCAGTCTCGGACAGGGGAACACCGGGGAGCTGTTTTTT. The chain employs TRBV6-5 and TRBJ2-2; 8 nucleotides agree with TRBD1. Germline trimming cut 9 bases from V and 1 base from J; bases unmatched to any gene: 4. From germline, CDR1 is MNHEY and CDR2 SVGAGI. The CDR3 is made up of 14 amino acids.

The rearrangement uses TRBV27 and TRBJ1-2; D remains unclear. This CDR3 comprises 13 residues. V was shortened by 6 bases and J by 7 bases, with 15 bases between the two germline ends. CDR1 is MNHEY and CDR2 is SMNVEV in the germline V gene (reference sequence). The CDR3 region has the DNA TGTGCCAGCAGCGCCTCCGGGGATCCTGGCTACACCTTC. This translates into CASSASGDPGYTF.

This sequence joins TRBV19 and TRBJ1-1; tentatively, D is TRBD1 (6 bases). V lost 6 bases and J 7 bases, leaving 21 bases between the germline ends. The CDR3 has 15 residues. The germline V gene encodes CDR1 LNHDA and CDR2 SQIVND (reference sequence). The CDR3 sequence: CASRREGGDWIEAFF. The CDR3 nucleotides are TGTGCCAGTAGACGTGAGGGGGGGGATTGGATTGAAGCTTTCTTT.

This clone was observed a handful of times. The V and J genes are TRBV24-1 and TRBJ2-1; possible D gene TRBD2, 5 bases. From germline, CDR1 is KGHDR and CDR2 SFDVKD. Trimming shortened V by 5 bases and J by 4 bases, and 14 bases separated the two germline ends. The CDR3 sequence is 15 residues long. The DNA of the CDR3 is TGTGCCACCAGTGTAGCGCTAGCTCAGTACAATGAGCAGTTCTTC. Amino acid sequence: CATSVALAQYNEQFF.

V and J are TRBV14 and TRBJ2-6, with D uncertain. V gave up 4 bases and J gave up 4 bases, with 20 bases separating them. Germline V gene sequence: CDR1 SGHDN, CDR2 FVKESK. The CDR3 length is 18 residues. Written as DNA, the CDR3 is TGTGCCAGCAGCCTCCAGACCAGTTACAGAACCGGGGCCAACGTCCTGACTTTC. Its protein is CASSLQTSYRTGANVLTF. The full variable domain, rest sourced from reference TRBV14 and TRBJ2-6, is EAGVTQFPSHSVIEKGQTVTLRCDPISGHDNLYWYRRVMGKEIKFLLHFVKESKQDESGMPNNRFLAERTGGTYSTLKVQPAELEDSGVYFCASSLQTSYRTGANVLTFGAGSRLTVL.

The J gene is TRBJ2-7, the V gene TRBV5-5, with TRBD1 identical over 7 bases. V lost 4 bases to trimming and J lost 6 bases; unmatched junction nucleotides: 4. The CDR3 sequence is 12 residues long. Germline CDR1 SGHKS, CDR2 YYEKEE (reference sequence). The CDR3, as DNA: TGTGCCAGCAGCACCTGGACAGGCGAGCAGTACTTC. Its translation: CASSTWTGEQYF.

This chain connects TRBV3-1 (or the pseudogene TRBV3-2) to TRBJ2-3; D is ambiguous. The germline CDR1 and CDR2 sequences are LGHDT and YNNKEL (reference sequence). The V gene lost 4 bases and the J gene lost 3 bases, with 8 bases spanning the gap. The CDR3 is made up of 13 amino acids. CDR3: CASSRLGTDTQYF. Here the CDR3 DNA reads TGTGCCAGCAGCCGACTTGGGACAGATACGCAGTATTTT.

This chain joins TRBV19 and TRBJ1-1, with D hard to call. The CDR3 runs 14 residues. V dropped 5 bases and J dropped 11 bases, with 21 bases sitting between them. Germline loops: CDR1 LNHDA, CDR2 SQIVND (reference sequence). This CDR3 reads CASSPRSDGLRAFF. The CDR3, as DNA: TGTGCCAGTAGTCCCCGGTCGGACGGCCTTCGGGCTTTCTTT. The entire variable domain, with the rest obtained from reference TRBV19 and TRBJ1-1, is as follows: DGGITQSPKYLFRKEGQNVTLSCEQNLNHDAMYWYRQDPGQGLRLIYYSQIVNDFQKGDIAEGYSVSREKKESFPLTVTSAQKNPTAFYLCASSPRSDGLRAFFGQGTRLTVV.

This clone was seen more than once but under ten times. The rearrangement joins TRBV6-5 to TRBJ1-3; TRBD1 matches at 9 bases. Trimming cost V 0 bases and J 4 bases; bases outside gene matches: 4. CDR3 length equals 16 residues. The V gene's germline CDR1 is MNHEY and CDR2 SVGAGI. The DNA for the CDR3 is TGTGCCAGCAGTTACTCCCCGGGACAGGGAGGAAACACCATATATTTT. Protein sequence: CASSYSPGQGGNTIYF.

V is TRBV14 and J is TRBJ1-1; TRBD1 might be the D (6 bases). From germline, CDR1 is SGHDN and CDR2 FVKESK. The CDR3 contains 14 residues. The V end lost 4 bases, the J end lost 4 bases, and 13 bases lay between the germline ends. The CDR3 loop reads CASSLQGHSTEAFF. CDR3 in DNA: TGTGCCAGCAGCCTACAGGGCCATAGCACTGAAGCTTTCTTT.

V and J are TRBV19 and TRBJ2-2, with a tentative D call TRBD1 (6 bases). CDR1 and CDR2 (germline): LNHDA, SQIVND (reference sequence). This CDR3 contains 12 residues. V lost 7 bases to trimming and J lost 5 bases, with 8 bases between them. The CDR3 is CASNQGTGELFF. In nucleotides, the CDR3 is TGTGCCAGTAATCAGGGGACCGGGGAGCTGTTTTTT.

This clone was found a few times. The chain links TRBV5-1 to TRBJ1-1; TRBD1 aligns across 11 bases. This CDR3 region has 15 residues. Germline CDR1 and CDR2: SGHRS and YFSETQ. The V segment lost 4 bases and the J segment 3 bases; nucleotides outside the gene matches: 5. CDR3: CASSPGDRGYTEAFF. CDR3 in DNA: TGCGCCAGCAGCCCCGGGGACAGGGGGTACACTGAAGCTTTCTTT.

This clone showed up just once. CDR3 sequence reads: CASSFSSLRKLGSYNEQFF. Here the CDR3 DNA reads TGTGCCAGCAGCTTCTCATCCCTAAGGAAGCTCGGCTCCTACAATGAGCAGTTCTTC. J is TRBJ2-1 and V is TRBV5-6; D is unresolved. Germline loops: CDR1 SGHDT, CDR2 YYEEEE. V was clipped by 2 bases and J by 0 bases, with 21 bases between them. This CDR3 comprises 19 residues.

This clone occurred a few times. The CDR3 spells CASSDGSYQPQHF. In nucleotides, the CDR3 is TGTGCCAGCAGTGACGGTAGTTATCAGCCCCAGCATTTT. The chain joins TRBV6-1 to TRBJ1-5; D call uncertain. From germline, CDR1 is MNHNS and CDR2 SASEGT. The CDR3 is made up of 13 amino acids. The V end was cut by 3 bases, the J end by 5 bases, with 8 bases between.

CDR3 sequence (DNA): TGTGCCAGCAGCCGGAGCAATCAGCCCCAGCATTTT. It translates to CASSRSNQPQHF. This chain links TRBV7-8 with TRBJ1-5; D ambiguous. Trimming removed 5 bases at V and 1 base at J, with 3 bases between. The CDR3 runs to 12 residues. CDR1 and CDR2 (germline): SGHVS, FQNEAQ.

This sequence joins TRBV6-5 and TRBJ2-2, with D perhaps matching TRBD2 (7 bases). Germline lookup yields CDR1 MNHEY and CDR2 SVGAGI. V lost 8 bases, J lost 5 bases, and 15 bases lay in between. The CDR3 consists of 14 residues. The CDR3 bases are TGTGCCAGCCGGGGGGCCGAGAAGACCGGGGAGCTGTTTTTT. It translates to CASRGAEKTGELFF.

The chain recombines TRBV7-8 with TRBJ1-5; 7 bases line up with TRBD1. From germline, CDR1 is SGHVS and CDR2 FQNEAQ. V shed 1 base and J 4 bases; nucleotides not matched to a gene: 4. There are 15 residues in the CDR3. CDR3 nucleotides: TGTGCCAGCAGCTTAGGGACAGGAAAAAATCAGCCCCAGCATTTT. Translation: CASSLGTGKNQPQHF.

CDR3 DNA sequence: TGTGCCAGCAAGCGGACAGGTTCGGGCTACGAGCAGTACTTC. Translated, it gives CASKRTGSGYEQYF. The chain combines TRBV28 with TRBJ2-7; 7 bases match TRBD1. V shed 7 bases and J 3 bases; nucleotides not matched to a gene: 9. The germline V gene has CDR1 MDHEN and CDR2 SYDVKM. The CDR3 extends over 14 amino acids.

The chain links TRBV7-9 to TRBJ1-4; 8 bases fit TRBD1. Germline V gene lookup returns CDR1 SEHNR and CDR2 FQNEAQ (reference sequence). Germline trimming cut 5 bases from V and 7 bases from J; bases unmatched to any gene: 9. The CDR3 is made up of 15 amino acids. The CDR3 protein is CASSPSGQGPEKLFF. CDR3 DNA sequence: TGTGCCAGCAGCCCTTCTGGACAGGGCCCTGAAAAACTGTTTTTT.

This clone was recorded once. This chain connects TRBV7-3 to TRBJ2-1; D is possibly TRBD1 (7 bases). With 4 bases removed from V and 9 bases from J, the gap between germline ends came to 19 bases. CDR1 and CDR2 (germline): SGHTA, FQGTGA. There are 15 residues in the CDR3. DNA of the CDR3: TGTGCCAGCAGCTCGACACTGTTGCAGGGGGGTGAGCAGTTCTTC. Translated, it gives CASSSTLLQGGEQFF.

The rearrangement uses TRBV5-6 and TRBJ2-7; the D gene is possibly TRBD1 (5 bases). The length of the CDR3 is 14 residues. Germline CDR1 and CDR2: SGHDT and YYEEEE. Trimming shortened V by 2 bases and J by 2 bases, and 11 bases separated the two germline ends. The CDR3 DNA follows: TGTGCCAGCAGCTTCCGTTTGACAGCCTACGAGCAGTACTTC. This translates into CASSFRLTAYEQYF.

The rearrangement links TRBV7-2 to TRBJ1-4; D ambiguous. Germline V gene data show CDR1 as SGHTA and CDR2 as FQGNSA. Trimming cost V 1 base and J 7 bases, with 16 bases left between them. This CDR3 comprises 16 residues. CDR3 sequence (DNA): TGTGCCAGCAGCTTAGGCCCTTGGGGAGTGGGTGAAAAACTGTTTTTT. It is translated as CASSLGPWGVGEKLFF.

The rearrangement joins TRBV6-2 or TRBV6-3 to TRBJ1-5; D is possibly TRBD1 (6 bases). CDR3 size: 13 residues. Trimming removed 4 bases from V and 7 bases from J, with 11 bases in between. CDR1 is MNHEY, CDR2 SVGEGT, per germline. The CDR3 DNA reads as TGTGCCAGCAGTTCTGGGGGCGAGCAGCCCCAGCATTTT. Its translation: CASSSGGEQPQHF.

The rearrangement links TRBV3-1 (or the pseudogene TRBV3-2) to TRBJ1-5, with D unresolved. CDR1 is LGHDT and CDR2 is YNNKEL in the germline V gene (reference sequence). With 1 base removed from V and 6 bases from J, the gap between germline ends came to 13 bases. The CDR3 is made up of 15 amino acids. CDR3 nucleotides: TGTGCCAGCAGCCAAGGAGGTGCACGAACTCAGCCCCAGCATTTT. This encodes CASSQGGARTQPQHF.

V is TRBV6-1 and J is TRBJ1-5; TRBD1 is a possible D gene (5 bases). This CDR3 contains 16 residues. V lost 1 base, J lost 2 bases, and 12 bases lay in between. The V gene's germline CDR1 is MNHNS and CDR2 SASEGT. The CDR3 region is CASSEGQGRGNQPQHF. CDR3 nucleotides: TGTGCCAGCAGTGAAGGGCAGGGTAGGGGCAATCAGCCCCAGCATTTT.

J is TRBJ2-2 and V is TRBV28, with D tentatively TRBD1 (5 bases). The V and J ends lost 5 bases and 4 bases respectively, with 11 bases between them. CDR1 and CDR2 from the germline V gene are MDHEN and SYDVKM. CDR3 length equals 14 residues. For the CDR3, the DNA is TGTGCCAGCAGTCTACTGGGGCGCACCGGGGAGCTGTTTTTT. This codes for CASSLLGRTGELFF.

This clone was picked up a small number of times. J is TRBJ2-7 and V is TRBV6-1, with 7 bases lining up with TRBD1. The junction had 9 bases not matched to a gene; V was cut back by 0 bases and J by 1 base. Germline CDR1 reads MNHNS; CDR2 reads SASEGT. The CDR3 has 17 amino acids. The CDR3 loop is CASSEAQWDSASYEQYF. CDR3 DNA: TGTGCCAGCAGTGAAGCCCAGTGGGACAGCGCTTCCTACGAGCAGTACTTC.

CDR3 sequence reads: CASSRVDREDQPQHF. CDR3 coding DNA: TGCGCCAGCAGCCGTGTTGACAGGGAGGATCAGCCCCAGCATTTT. This chain links TRBV4-1 with TRBJ1-5, with 7 nucleotides matching TRBD1. After removal of 4 bases from V and 5 bases from J, the junction contained 8 bases not matched to a gene. The germline CDR1 and CDR2 sequences are MGHRA and YSYEKL. The CDR3 runs to 15 residues.

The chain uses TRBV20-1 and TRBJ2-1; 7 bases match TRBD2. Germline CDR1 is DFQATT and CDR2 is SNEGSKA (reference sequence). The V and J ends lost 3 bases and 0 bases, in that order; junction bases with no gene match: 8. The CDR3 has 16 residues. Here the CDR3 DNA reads TGCAGTGCTAGTCCCCTCGGGGGGAGCTCCTACAATGAGCAGTTCTTC. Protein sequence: CSASPLGGSSYNEQFF.